A single sample is the source of the 30 T cell receptor beta chains below, sequenced in a study of T cell responses to AZD1222 COVID-19 vaccine. Here immunoSEQ multiplex PCR was the method, and the copy in TCRdb shows in-frame clones only, minus some. The data hold some 150,000 clones, with 90% to 95% observed a single time. This specimen consisted of peripheral blood, obtained on day 0 of AZD1222 vaccination. The receptors stem from an adult in good health.

The rearrangement uses TRBV6-5 and TRBJ2-2; 7 bases are a match to TRBD1. V gave up 7 bases and J gave up 0 bases; unmatched junction bases: 5. Germline loops: CDR1 MNHEY, CDR2 SVGAGI. This CDR3 has 15 amino acids. DNA for the CDR3: TGTGCCAGCAATAAACAGGGGTCGAACACCGGGGAGCTGTTTTTT. Translated: CASNKQGSNTGELFF.

This rearrangement joins TRBV15 to TRBJ2-7; perhaps TRBD1 as D (5 bases). The CDR3 runs 15 residues. Trimming took off 0 bases at V and 0 bases at J, with 9 bases between the two ends. CDR1 is LNHNV and CDR2 is YYDKDF in the germline V gene (reference sequence). In nucleotides, the CDR3 is TGTGCCACCAGCAGAGATGAAGGGGTCTCCTACGAGCAGTACTTC. It specifies CATSRDEGVSYEQYF.

V is TRBV28 and J is TRBJ2-7; 7 nucleotides line up with TRBD1. The CDR3 contains 15 residues. Germline loops: CDR1 MDHEN, CDR2 SYDVKM. V lost 5 bases to trimming and J lost 5 bases; unmatched junction nucleotides: 12. The CDR3 is CASSVQGIGAHEQYF. DNA of the CDR3: TGTGCCAGCAGTGTACAGGGGATCGGGGCCCACGAGCAGTACTTC.

This clone has more than one count but fewer than ten. This chain joins TRBV7-9 and TRBJ2-7, with D perhaps TRBD1 or TRBD2 (6 bases each). From germline, CDR1 is SEHNR and CDR2 FQNEAQ (reference sequence). The CDR3 runs 14 residues. V was pared by 1 base and J by 3 bases, with 10 bases between. CDR3 in DNA: TGTGCCAGCAGCTTAGAGGGGGGTTACTACGAGCAGTACTTC. Translating it yields CASSLEGGYYEQYF.

The table lists this clone with a count of one. The gene calls are TRBV12-2 and TRBJ2-1; TRBD1 reflects the table's D call only, with no check against the DNA. TRBV12-2 is a pseudogene segment. CDR3 length equals 15 residues. The CDR3 DNA is TGTGCAAGTCCCTCCCAGGGTGGGGCGGACAATGAGCAGTTCTTC. Protein: CASPSQGGADNEQFF.

The V gene is TRBV6-5, the J gene TRBJ2-1; 11 bases match TRBD1. The CDR3 covers 15 residues. With 8 bases clipped from V and 4 bases from J, the junction kept 7 bases outside the gene matches. CDR1 is MNHEY, CDR2 SVGAGI, per germline. The CDR3 DNA reads as TGTGCCAGCTGGGGAGGGACAGGGGGTTACAATGAGCAGTTCTTC. Protein product: CASWGGTGGYNEQFF.

The chain couples TRBV21-1 to TRBJ2-2; the tabulated D call, TRBD2, remains unverified against the DNA. TRBV21-1 is a pseudogene. There are 13 residues in the CDR3. This chain's CDR3 is CASRRGNTGELFF. In DNA, the CDR3 is TGTGCCAGCAGGAGAGGGAACACCGGGGAGCTGTTTTTT.

This clone was counted a single time. The chain joins TRBV7-2 to TRBJ2-3; the match to TRBD2 covers 9 bases. The CDR3 is made up of 15 amino acids. V gave up 1 base and J gave up 4 bases; unmatched junction bases: 3. The germline gives CDR1 SGHTA, CDR2 FQGNSA. The CDR3 sequence is CASSLGGLASDTQYF. CDR3 coding DNA: TGTGCCAGCAGCTTAGGCGGACTAGCGTCAGATACGCAGTATTTT.

This chain joins TRBV5-1 and TRBJ1-4; D remains unclear. V was cut by 0 bases and J by 5 bases, with 8 bases left in between. Germline-derived CDR1 and CDR2 are SGHRS and YFSETQ. This CDR3 is 14 amino acids long. This CDR3 is CASSLGQPNEKLFF. The CDR3 region has the DNA TGCGCCAGCAGCTTGGGGCAGCCAAATGAAAAACTGTTTTTT.

The chain has TRBV18 and TRBJ2-1, with 9 bases identical to TRBD2. V dropped 4 bases and J dropped 5; count of bases not matched to a gene: 6. This CDR3 is built from 15 residues. Germline V gene data show CDR1 as KGHSH and CDR2 as LQKENI. CDR3 protein: CASSLPGLADNEQFF. CDR3 DNA: TGTGCCAGCTCACTTCCGGGACTAGCAGACAATGAGCAGTTCTTC.

This rearrangement joins TRBV28 to TRBJ1-6; perhaps TRBD1 as D (6 bases). Trimming pared 7 bases from V and 9 bases from J, leaving 16 bases between. Germline CDR1 and CDR2: MDHEN and SYDVKM. CDR3 length equals 14 residues. In nucleotides, the CDR3 is TGTGCCAGCATTAAAACAGGGCGGGTTTCACCCCTCCACTTT. This gives the protein CASIKTGRVSPLHF.

This clone has only one observation. The chain joins TRBV28 to TRBJ1-4, with D possibly matching TRBD1 (6 bases). Germline V lookup: CDR1 MDHEN, CDR2 SYDVKM. V lost 2 bases and J 8 bases, leaving 12 bases between the germline ends. This CDR3 is 14 amino acids long. In DNA form, the CDR3 reads TGTGCCAGCAGTTTAGGGGGGGCGCAGGAAAAACTGTTTTTT. It specifies CASSLGGAQEKLFF. The full variable domain, its missing parts supplied by reference TRBV28 and TRBJ1-4, is DVKVTQSSRYLVKRTGEKVFLECVQDMDHENMFWYRQDPGLGLRLIYFSYDVKMKEKGDIPEGYSVSREKKERFSLILESASTNQTSMYLCASSLGGAQEKLFFGSGTQLSVL.

This clone was detected only a few times. The V and J genes are TRBV12-3 or TRBV12-4 and TRBJ2-5; 10 bases line up with TRBD1. V shed 5 bases, J shed 5 bases, and the junction held 2 bases outside the gene matches. The CDR3 spans 13 residues. The CDR3 DNA follows: TGTGCCAGCAGTGCGGACAGGGGGGAGACCCAGTACTTC. Protein sequence: CASSADRGETQYF.

The chain combines TRBV19 with TRBJ2-7; 7 positions match TRBD2. V trimming: 5 bases; J trimming: 0 bases; junction bases outside the gene matches: 1. The germline V gene has CDR1 LNHDA and CDR2 SQIVND (reference sequence). There are 13 residues in the CDR3. The CDR3 here is CASSGGSSYEQYF. Written as DNA, the CDR3 is TGTGCCAGTAGTGGCGGGAGCTCCTACGAGCAGTACTTC.

The V call is TRBV7-2, the J call TRBJ2-7, with D perhaps matching TRBD2 (5 bases). The V end was cut by 1 base, the J end by 3 bases, with 13 bases between. CDR3 length equals 15 residues. Germline CDR1 and CDR2: SGHTA and FQGNSA. The CDR3, as DNA: TGTGCCAGCAGCTTAGGAGACTACAAGAACTACGAGCAGTACTTC. The encoded protein is CASSLGDYKNYEQYF.

The chain carries TRBV28 and TRBJ1-1, with unresolved D. Germline V gives CDR1 MDHEN, CDR2 SYDVKM. The V end was cut by 6 bases, the J end by 0 bases, with 17 bases between. The CDR3 has 16 amino acids. In nucleotides, the CDR3 is TGTGCCAGCAGCGTATCCGGGCCAGACATGAACACTGAAGCTTTCTTT. It encodes CASSVSGPDMNTEAFF.

The CDR3 here is CASSLTSNGELFF. CDR3 coding DNA: TGTGCCAGCAGTTTAACAAGTAACGGGGAGCTGTTTTTT. This rearrangement joins TRBV28 to TRBJ2-2, with unresolved D. Trimming shortened V by 2 bases and J by 7 bases, and 8 bases separated the two germline ends. This CDR3 comprises 13 residues. Germline assignment: CDR1 MDHEN and CDR2 SYDVKM.

This chain uses TRBV2 with TRBJ2-5, with 10 bases identical to TRBD2. Trimming took 1 base from V and 3 from J; bases not matched to a gene: 2. The CDR3 is made up of 15 amino acids. CDR1 is SNHLY, CDR2 FYNNEI, per germline. This CDR3 is CASSEGLAGEETQYF. The DNA of the CDR3 is TGTGCCAGCAGTGAAGGGCTAGCGGGAGAAGAGACCCAGTACTTC. The full variable domain, rest sourced from reference TRBV2 and TRBJ2-5, is EPEVTQTPSHQVTQMGQEVILRCVPISNHLYFYWYRQILGQKVEFLVSFYNNEISEKSEIFDDQFSVERPDGSNFTLKIRSTKLEDSAMYFCASSEGLAGEETQYFGPGTRLLVL.

The chain employs TRBV3-1 (or the pseudogene TRBV3-2) and TRBJ1-6; possible D gene TRBD1, 6 bases. Germline V CDR1 and CDR2: LGHDT, YNNKEL (reference sequence). Deletions cut 4 bases from V and 9 bases from J, with 16 bases between. The CDR3 loop spans 15 amino acids. This chain's CDR3 is CASSPHGGQGSPLHF. For the CDR3, the DNA is TGTGCCAGCAGCCCGCATGGGGGGCAGGGTTCACCCCTCCACTTT.

V usage is TRBV6-5 and J usage is TRBJ2-7, with 11 bases matching TRBD2. The CDR3 length is 15 residues. Trimming at V came to 7 bases and at J to 8 bases, leaving 13 bases not matched to a gene. Germline assignment: CDR1 MNHEY and CDR2 SVGAGI. The CDR3 sequence: CASTPGVAGGPKQYF. The CDR3 nucleotides read TGTGCCAGCACTCCCGGGGTAGCGGGAGGGCCAAAGCAGTACTTC.

A word on this clone: Other DNA sequences in this specimen translate into the identical CDR3. The chain is built from TRBV28 and TRBJ1-5; possible D gene TRBD1, 5 bases. V gave up 1 base and J gave up 6 bases, with 10 bases separating them. The CDR3 contains 14 residues. The germline gives CDR1 MDHEN, CDR2 SYDVKM. As DNA, the CDR3 is TGTGCCAGCAGTTTATATAGGGGCAGTCAGCCCCAGCATTTT. Amino acid sequence: CASSLYRGSQPQHF.

In its sample, this clone was seen a few times. The chain joins TRBV6-6 to TRBJ2-3; D gene ambiguous. V lost 8 bases, J lost 0 bases, and 9 bases lay in between. Germline-derived CDR1 and CDR2 are MNHNY and SVGAGI (reference sequence). The CDR3 covers 13 residues. CDR3 DNA: TGTGCCAGCGTAGAGACTAGCACAGATACGCAGTATTTT. It yields the protein CASVETSTDTQYF.

The chain recombines TRBV7-2 with TRBJ2-1, with D perhaps matching TRBD1 (6 bases). V was shortened by 3 bases and J by 3 bases, with 21 bases between the two germline ends. Germline CDR1 SGHTA, CDR2 FQGNSA. CDR3 size: 18 residues. CDR3 in amino acids: CASSFRGGAGVFYNEQFF. Here the CDR3 DNA reads TGTGCCAGCAGCTTTAGAGGTGGTGCAGGGGTATTCTACAATGAGCAGTTCTTC.

The chain couples TRBV18 to TRBJ2-7; 11 bases are a match to TRBD1. The CDR3 spans 13 residues. With 6 bases clipped from V and 4 bases from J, the junction kept 2 bases outside the gene matches. Per the germline V gene, CDR1 is KGHSH and CDR2 is LQKENI. The CDR3 DNA is TGTGCCAGCTCCGGGACAGGGGGTTACGAGCAGTACTTC. The encoded protein is CASSGTGGYEQYF. Looking up the rest from reference TRBV18 and TRBJ2-7 gives the full variable domain: NAGVMQNPRHLVRRRGQEARLRCSPMKGHSHVYWYRQLPEEGLKFMVYLQKENIIDESGMPKERFSAEFPKEGPSILRIQQVVRGDSAAYFCASSGTGGYEQYFGPGTRLTVT.

The rearrangement links TRBV2 to TRBJ1-2; D gene unclear. V dropped 2 bases and J dropped 4 bases, with 8 bases sitting between them. The CDR3 has 13 amino acids. CDR1 and CDR2 (germline): SNHLY, FYNNEI. DNA for the CDR3: TGTGCCAGCAGTGAACAGGTGGGCTATGGCTACACCTTC. It translates to CASSEQVGYGYTF.

This sequence joins TRBV28 and TRBJ2-7; D may match TRBD1 or TRBD2 (6 bases each). V was trimmed by 5 bases and J by 4 bases, leaving 18 bases between them. The germline CDR1 and CDR2 sequences are MDHEN and SYDVKM. The CDR3 has 15 amino acids. The CDR3 sequence is CASSPTWRGLYEQYF. The CDR3 bases are TGTGCCAGCAGTCCTACTTGGAGGGGGTTGTACGAGCAGTACTTC.

V gene TRBV27 combines with J gene TRBJ1-2, with D unresolved. The CDR3 loop spans 11 amino acids. V dropped 8 bases and J dropped 2 bases, with 6 bases sitting between them. CDR1 MNHEY and CDR2 SMNVEV come from the germline V gene (reference sequence). The CDR3: CASGTNYGYTF. CDR3 coding DNA: TGTGCCAGCGGTACCAACTATGGCTACACCTTC.

The genes are TRBV28 and TRBJ2-7, with 11 positions matching TRBD2. Germline V gene lookup returns CDR1 MDHEN and CDR2 SYDVKM. V shed 10 bases and J 6 bases; nucleotides not matched to a gene: 14. The CDR3 loop spans 15 amino acids. CDR3 amino acids: CATVPQVAGGGEQYF. The CDR3 bases are TGTGCCACAGTCCCTCAGGTAGCGGGAGGGGGCGAGCAGTACTTC.

A few counts support this clone. The CDR3 DNA follows: TGTGCCAGCAGCCACTTTAGAGGCGCCGGCACAGATACGCAGTATTTT. Protein product: CASSHFRGAGTDTQYF. The chain combines TRBV3-1 (or the pseudogene TRBV3-2) with TRBJ2-3, with no clear D. The CDR3 covers 16 residues. The ends were cut back, 3 bases at V and 1 base at J, with 14 bases in the middle. Germline CDR1 is LGHDT and CDR2 is YNNKEL (reference sequence).

This chain connects TRBV19 to TRBJ1-4, with TRBD1 as a possible D gene (6 bases). V lost 6 bases and J 6 bases, leaving 23 bases between the germline ends. Germline V gives CDR1 LNHDA, CDR2 SQIVND (reference sequence). There are 17 residues in the CDR3. CDR3 in amino acids: CASRGGRGIAAYEKLFF. The CDR3 coding sequence is TGTGCCAGTAGAGGTGGCAGGGGAATAGCGGCATATGAAAAACTGTTTTTT.